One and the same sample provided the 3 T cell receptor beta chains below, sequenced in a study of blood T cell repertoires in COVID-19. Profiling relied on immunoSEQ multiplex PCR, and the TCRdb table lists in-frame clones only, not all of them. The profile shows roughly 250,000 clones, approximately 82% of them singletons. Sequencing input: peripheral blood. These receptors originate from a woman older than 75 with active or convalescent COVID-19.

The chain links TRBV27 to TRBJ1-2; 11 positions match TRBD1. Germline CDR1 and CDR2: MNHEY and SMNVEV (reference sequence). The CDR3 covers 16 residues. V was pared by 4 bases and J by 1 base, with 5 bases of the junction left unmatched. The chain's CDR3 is CASSSDRGLGNYGYTF. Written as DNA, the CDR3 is TGTGCCAGCAGTTCGGACAGGGGGCTAGGTAACTATGGCTACACCTTC.

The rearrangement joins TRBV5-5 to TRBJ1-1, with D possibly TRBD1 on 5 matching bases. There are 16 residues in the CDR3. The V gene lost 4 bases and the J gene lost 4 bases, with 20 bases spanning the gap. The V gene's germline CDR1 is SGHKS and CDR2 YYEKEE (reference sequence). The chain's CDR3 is CASSPPSSRGSTEAFF. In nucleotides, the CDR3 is TGTGCCAGCAGCCCCCCATCTTCTCGGGGGAGCACTGAAGCTTTCTTT.

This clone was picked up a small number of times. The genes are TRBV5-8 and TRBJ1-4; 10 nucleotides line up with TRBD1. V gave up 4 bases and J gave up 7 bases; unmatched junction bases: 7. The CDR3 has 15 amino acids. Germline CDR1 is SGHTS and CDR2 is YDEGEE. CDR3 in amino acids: CASSQGQGNGEKLFF. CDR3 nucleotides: TGTGCCAGCAGCCAGGGACAGGGGAACGGTGAAAAACTGTTTTTT.